The 19 T cell receptor beta chains below come from one sample, sequenced in a study of human T cells and chemical hapten exposure. As to time point: pre-sensitization, week 0. Sample treatment: therapeutic diphenylcyclopropenone sensitization with weekly scalp DPC. MiXCR was run by TCRdb on the RACE reads, yielding one entry per CDR3 protein. This table holds roughly 380,000 distinct CDR3 sequences, less than 6.5% found once. Specimen: whole blood, collected in connection with sensitization to the hapten diphenylcyclopropenone (DPC). The receptor source for this set is a woman in her forties or fifties with alopecia areata. Some clones in this sample may be carry-over from other donors' samples.

Points on this clonotype: This may come from a read error, since a much larger clone is one base off. The genes are TRBV7-2 and TRBJ2-3; tentatively, D is TRBD1 (5 bases). The CDR3 has 13 amino acids. The V gene lost 6 bases and the J gene lost 3 bases, with 10 bases spanning the gap. CDR1 is SGHTA, CDR2 FQGNSA, per germline. The CDR3, as DNA: TGTGCCAGCAGTTGGCAGGGAACAGATACGCAGTATTTT. Residues: CASSWQGTDTQYF.

This clonotype has a count of ten or more. The genes are TRBV20-1 and TRBJ2-2; TRBD1 matches at 7 bases. The V gene's germline CDR1 is DFQATT and CDR2 SNEGSKA (reference sequence). The CDR3 is 15 residues long. Losses at the gene ends were 0 bases for V and 5 bases for J; bases not matched to a gene: 6. The CDR3 DNA sequence: TGCAGTGCTAGAGATGCAGGGGGTTGGACCGGGGAGCTGTTTTTT. Translated, it gives CSARDAGGWTGELFF.

The rearrangement joins TRBV25-1 to TRBJ2-7; 10 positions agree with TRBD1. This CDR3 spans 13 amino acids. Germline V gene lookup returns CDR1 MGHDK and CDR2 SYGVNS. V trimming: 8 bases; J trimming: 5 bases; junction bases outside the gene matches: 6. The CDR3 spells CASVPGQGNEQYF. In DNA, the CDR3 is TGTGCCAGCGTACCGGGACAGGGGAACGAGCAGTACTTC.

This clonotype appeared a few times. This sequence joins TRBV9 and TRBJ2-3; D tentatively reads TRBD1 or TRBD2 (7 bases each). The V end lost 0 bases, the J end lost 4 bases, and 24 bases lay between the germline ends. Germline V gene sequence: CDR1 SGDLS, CDR2 YYNGEE. CDR3 size: 19 residues. In DNA, the CDR3 is TGTGCCAGCAGCGTAGCCCCAGGGGGAGGGCCGTCGGTGGCAGATACGCAGTATTTT. Amino acid sequence: CASSVAPGGGPSVADTQYF.

There are many counts of this clonotype. This sequence joins TRBV18 and TRBJ1-4; D is undetermined. This CDR3 region has 15 residues. Germline V gives CDR1 KGHSH, CDR2 LQKENI. With 1 base removed from V and 10 bases from J, the gap between germline ends came to 16 bases. CDR3 DNA: TGTGCCAGCTCACCACGTGAACCTCCAATGGGAAAACTGTTTTTT. Amino acid sequence: CASSPREPPMGKLFF.

The sample holds many counts of this clonotype. DNA of the CDR3: TGTGCCAGCAGCGTCCGGGACAGGGGCTACGAGCAGTACTTC. This translates into CASSVRDRGYEQYF. The chain links TRBV7-9 to TRBJ2-7; TRBD1 agrees at 10 bases. Germline V lookup: CDR1 SEHNR, CDR2 FQNEAQ (reference sequence). This CDR3 spans 14 amino acids. The V segment lost 5 bases and the J segment 3 bases; nucleotides outside the gene matches: 4.

To note about this clonotype: A read error is possible here, since a much larger clone lies one base away. The chain joins TRBV13 to TRBJ2-1; D unclear. CDR1 and CDR2 (germline): PRHDT, FYEKMQ (reference sequence). This CDR3 spans 15 amino acids. The V and J ends lost 0 bases and 4 bases respectively, with 10 bases between them. DNA for the CDR3: TGTGCCAGCAGCTTAGGGACTTGCGATTACAATGAGCAGTTCTTC. Residues: CASSLGTCDYNEQFF.

The CDR3 reads CASSTPGTGELFF. The CDR3 DNA reads TGTGCCAGCAGCACCCCTGGGACCGGGGAGCTGTTTTTT. The chain employs TRBV11-3 and TRBJ2-2; D gene ambiguous. Germline CDR1 and CDR2: SGHNT and YENEEA. This CDR3 spans 13 amino acids. With 5 bases removed from V and 5 bases from J, the gap between germline ends came to 9 bases. Using reference TRBV11-3 and TRBJ2-2 for the parts outside the CDR3, the full variable domain is EAGVVQSPRYKIIEKKQPVAFWCNPISGHNTLYWYLQNLGQGPELLIRYENEEAVDDSQLPKDRFSAERLKGVDSTLKIQPAELGDSAVYLCASSTPGTGELFFGEGSRLTVL.

This clonotype was seen at least ten times. The chain has TRBV6-2 or TRBV6-3 and TRBJ2-7; D is uncertain. In germline, CDR1 is MNHEY, CDR2 SVGEGT. Trimming left V 7 bases short and J 4 bases short, with 23 bases between. CDR3 size: 16 residues. CDR3 in DNA: TGTGCCAGCACTCAACCCACGTCGGTTCTCGGGTACGAGCAGTACTTC. This gives the protein CASTQPTSVLGYEQYF.

This clonotype was picked up many times. The chain carries TRBV6-6 and TRBJ2-4; D gene uncertain. Germline CDR1 is MNHNY and CDR2 is SVGAGI (reference sequence). Trimming removed 6 bases from V and 7 bases from J, with 13 bases in between. The CDR3 covers 13 residues. CDR3 region: CASRPPAVNIQYF. The DNA of the CDR3 is TGTGCCAGCAGACCTCCAGCCGTGAACATTCAGTACTTC.

This clonotype was seen repeatedly, ten times or more. This chain connects TRBV5-1 to TRBJ2-7; D not certain. This CDR3 is built from 13 residues. Trimming pared 4 bases from V and 6 bases from J, leaving 14 bases between. In germline, CDR1 is SGHRS, CDR2 YFSETQ. CDR3 sequence (DNA): TGCGCCAGCAGCCCGGACGGGTTCGTCGAGCAGTACTTC. As protein: CASSPDGFVEQYF.

This clonotype was counted only a few times. The chain couples TRBV5-4 to TRBJ1-1; D gene ambiguous. Germline V gene sequence: CDR1 SGHNT, CDR2 YYREEE (reference sequence). The CDR3 has 13 amino acids. V was pared by 4 bases and J by 3 bases, with 10 bases between. In DNA form, the CDR3 reads TGTGCCAGCAGCGTTGATATATACACTGAAGCTTTCTTT. This translates into CASSVDIYTEAFF.

There are many counts of this clonotype. The rearrangement links TRBV6-2 or TRBV6-3 to TRBJ1-5, with TRBD1 as a possible D gene (5 bases). V lost 0 bases to trimming and J lost 7 bases, with 13 bases between them. Germline assignment: CDR1 MNHEY and CDR2 SVGEGT. The CDR3 extends over 15 amino acids. CDR3 DNA: TGTGCCAGCAGTTACTCTCGAGGGGTCGGGCAGCCCCAGCATTTT. Translated, it gives CASSYSRGVGQPQHF.

The table lists this clonotype with many counts. The rearrangement uses TRBV7-6 and TRBJ2-1, with D perhaps matching TRBD2 (6 bases). CDR1 is SGHVS, CDR2 FNYEAQ, per germline. V was pared by 5 bases and J by 7 bases, with 18 bases between. The CDR3 spans 15 residues. The CDR3 coding sequence is TGTGCCAGCAGCATAGGGGACTGGGGGGTGAATGAGCAGTTCTTC. Translating it yields CASSIGDWGVNEQFF.

This clonotype was recorded many times. The chain uses TRBV7-6 and TRBJ1-4; no reliable D call. V was clipped by 5 bases and J by 8 bases, with 9 bases between them. Germline V gives CDR1 SGHVS, CDR2 FNYEAQ. The CDR3 totals 12 residues. CDR3 coding DNA: TGTGCCAGCAGCGGAGCACAGGAAAAACTGTTTTTT. This translates into CASSGAQEKLFF.

CDR3 in amino acids: CASSPAGERTSEQYF. The CDR3 DNA sequence: TGCGCCAGCAGCCCTGCAGGGGAACGAACCTCCGAGCAGTACTTC. The chain combines TRBV5-1 with TRBJ2-7; maybe TRBD1 (6 bases). Germline assignment: CDR1 SGHRS and CDR2 YFSETQ. The CDR3 is made up of 15 amino acids. The V gene lost 4 bases and the J gene lost 6 bases, with 20 bases spanning the gap. The full variable domain, in which reference TRBV5-1 and TRBJ2-7 provide the parts outside the CDR3, is KAGVTQTPRYLIKTRGQQVTLSCSPISGHRSVSWYQQTPGQGLQFLFEYFSETQRNKGNFPGRFSGRQFSNSRSEMNVSTLELGDSALYLCASSPAGERTSEQYFGPGTRLTVT.

This clonotype was seen ten or more times. This CDR3 reads CASSGNNRPRETQYF. In DNA form, the CDR3 reads TGTGCCAGCAGTGGGAATAACAGGCCGAGGGAGACCCAGTACTTC. The J gene is TRBJ2-5, the V gene TRBV27; D is perhaps TRBD1 (5 bases). Per germline, CDR1 MNHEY and CDR2 SMNVEV (reference sequence). Trimming removed 5 bases from V and 5 bases from J, with 18 bases in between. CDR3 length: 15 amino acids.

The J gene is TRBJ2-7, the V gene TRBV20-1; TRBD1 matches 8 bases. The V and J ends lost 3 bases and 3 bases, in that order; junction bases with no gene match: 7. The CDR3 is 14 amino acids. Germline CDR1 and CDR2: DFQATT and SNEGSKA (reference sequence). CDR3 DNA sequence: TGCAGTGCTAGTCGTGGGACAGGAGTCTACGAGCAGTACTTC. It yields the protein CSASRGTGVYEQYF.

This clonotype was counted a few times. This chain uses TRBV20-1 with TRBJ1-1, with TRBD1 as a possible D gene (6 bases). CDR1 and CDR2 (germline): DFQATT, SNEGSKA (reference sequence). V was cut by 6 bases and J by 4 bases, with 15 bases left in between. This CDR3 has 13 amino acids. The CDR3 nucleotides read TGCAGTGCCACCGGTCGGGGGGCCACTGAAGCTTTCTTT. Protein: CSATGRGATEAFF.